The 10 T cell receptor beta chains listed next were all sequenced from one sample in a study of blood T cell repertoires in COVID-19. Measured with immunoSEQ multiplex PCR; TCRdb has only the in-frame clones, and not every one. Of about 170,000 clones listed, approximately 84% were seen once; the top ten hold about 2.5%. Sequencing used peripheral blood. The receptor source for this set is a woman older than 75 with COVID-19, enrolled during active disease.

This chain connects TRBV5-4 to TRBJ1-1; weak D call: TRBD1 (5 bases). Per the germline V gene, CDR1 is SGHNT and CDR2 is YYREEE (reference sequence). The CDR3 contains 14 residues. V gave up 1 base and J gave up 6 bases, with 13 bases separating them. The CDR3: CASSLSQGGAEAFF. The DNA of the CDR3 is TGTGCCAGCAGCTTGTCCCAGGGTGGCGCTGAAGCTTTCTTT.

The genes are TRBV5-4 and TRBJ2-3, with D possibly TRBD1 on 5 matching bases. The CDR3 contains 11 residues. Germline V gene sequence: CDR1 SGHNT, CDR2 YYREEE (reference sequence). The V gene lost 7 bases and the J gene lost 4 bases, with 7 bases spanning the gap. This chain's CDR3 is CASRRADTQYF. CDR3 in DNA: TGTGCCAGCCGCAGGGCAGATACGCAGTATTTT.

The V gene is TRBV10-3, the J gene TRBJ2-1; TRBD2 is a possible D gene (5 bases). Germline V gene data show CDR1 as ENHRY and CDR2 as SYGVKD. V shed 7 bases and J shed 0 bases, with 16 bases lying between them. This CDR3 has 16 amino acids. The CDR3 protein is CAITHRGKSSYNEQFF. As DNA, the CDR3 is TGTGCCATCACACACCGAGGGAAGAGCTCCTACAATGAGCAGTTCTTC.

The rearrangement joins TRBV10-3 to TRBJ1-6; possibly TRBD1 for D (6 bases). CDR1 and CDR2 (germline): ENHRY, SYGVKD. The CDR3 is made up of 14 amino acids. Trimming left V 3 bases short and J 7 bases short, with 10 bases between. CDR3 in DNA: TGTGCCATCAGTGAACAGGGAATGAATTCACCCCTCCACTTT. It encodes CAISEQGMNSPLHF.

The V gene is TRBV5-1, the J gene TRBJ2-7, with TRBD1 matching 8 bases. CDR3 length: 15 residues. The V gene end was trimmed by 5 bases and the J gene end by 0 bases; junction bases not matched to a gene: 7. Germline V lookup: CDR1 SGHRS, CDR2 YFSETQ. As DNA, the CDR3 is TGCGCCAGCAGGCGTGGACAGGGAATCTCCTACGAGCAGTACTTC. It specifies CASRRGQGISYEQYF.

The V and J genes are TRBV3-1 (or the pseudogene TRBV3-2) and TRBJ1-5; 8 bases agree with TRBD1. Trimming removed 7 bases from V and 6 bases from J; junction bases left unmatched: 8. Germline loops: CDR1 LGHDT, CDR2 YNNKEL (reference sequence). The CDR3 contains 14 residues. For the CDR3, the DNA is TGTGCCAGCATCCCGACAGGGGAAGGTCAGCCCCAGCATTTT. It specifies CASIPTGEGQPQHF.

The chain carries TRBV5-1 and TRBJ2-7, with D possibly being TRBD2 (5 bases). The CDR3 consists of 13 residues. The germline V gene has CDR1 SGHRS and CDR2 YFSETQ. Trimming left V 3 bases short and J 2 bases short, with 9 bases between. CDR3 region: CASSWGEAYEQYF. The CDR3 DNA reads as TGCGCCAGCAGCTGGGGAGAGGCCTACGAGCAGTACTTC.

The V call is TRBV6-5, the J call TRBJ2-7, with D tentatively TRBD1 (5 bases). V lost 0 bases and J 2 bases, leaving 8 bases between the germline ends. CDR3 length equals 14 residues. Germline V gene sequence: CDR1 MNHEY, CDR2 SVGAGI. The CDR3 protein is CASSYSSGTYEQYF. CDR3 coding DNA: TGTGCCAGCAGTTACTCGTCAGGGACCTACGAGCAGTACTTC.

In this sample, this clone turned up a few times. The chain has TRBV5-7 and TRBJ2-7, with a weak D call TRBD1 (5 bases). TRBV5-7 is annotated as an ORF whose role is uncertain. The CDR3 is made up of 14 amino acids. Trimming removed 3 bases at V and 2 bases at J, with 12 bases between. CDR3 region: CASSSRQSPYEQYF. The CDR3 DNA sequence: TGTGCCAGCAGCTCCAGACAGAGCCCCTACGAGCAGTACTTC.

The J gene is TRBJ2-1, the V gene TRBV2; TRBD2 agrees at 7 bases. CDR3 size: 14 residues. Germline CDR1 SNHLY, CDR2 FYNNEI. Losses at the gene ends were 4 bases for V and 4 bases for J; bases not matched to a gene: 4. In nucleotides, the CDR3 is TGTGCCAGCAGTGGGGACTACGCGTACAATGAGCAGTTCTTC. Translated: CASSGDYAYNEQFF.